The T cell receptor beta chain under discussion was sequenced for a study of regulatory T cells in long-lasting Graves disease. Study at large: Graves' patients (newly diagnosed) had been on antithyroid drugs under 3 months.

General study points: Those with persistent Graves' had less TCR diversity than newly diagnosed patients.

Germline V gene data show CDR1 as MNHNS and CDR2 as SASEGT. The CDR3 spans 16 residues. Trimming cost V 5 bases and J 1 base; bases outside gene matches: 4. The count of this clonotype is one. Its antigen is unknown. Building the TCR beta libraries relied on iRepertoire HTBI primers, and CDR3 regions underwent Arm-PCR. Per the authors' pipeline: Analysis of the samples identified more than 60 TRBV and 13 to 15 TRBJ segments. TCRdb itself ran the multiplex PCR reads through MiXCR, one entry per CDR3 protein. TCRdb, not the authors, supplied the V and J calls. The data show roughly 500,000 distinct CDR3 sequences, roughly 13% seen once. Documented time point: newly diagnosed GD, antithyroid drugs for less than 3 months. Generation of the TCR library employed RNA extracted from PBMCs. These records were also assigned to another study, of T cells in Graves' hyperthyroidism and ophthalmopathy. In that study: Expanded thyroid clonotypes (above 0.001) were mostly also found in blood.

The genes are TRBV6-1 and TRBJ1-6; 8 bases align to TRBD1. Sequenced here: peripheral blood mononuclear cells (PBMCs), sampled at new diagnosis, from a patient treated with antithyroid drugs. The receptor comes from a man in his thirties or forties with Graves disease. The CDR3 protein is CASSRNRGSYNSPLHF. Written as DNA, the CDR3 is TGTGCCAGCAGTCGGAACAGGGGGTCCTATAATTCACCCCTCCACTTT.